These 4 T cell receptor beta chains came from one sample sequenced in a study of human T cells and chemical hapten exposure. TCRdb recomputed calls from the RACE reads with MiXCR, one row per CDR3 protein. The sample consists of around 80,000 distinct CDR3 sequences, about 6.6% of them appearing once. Time point here: patch test 2, 6 weeks after DPC sensitization. Regarding treatment: therapeutic diphenylcyclopropenone sensitization with weekly scalp DPC. This specimen was whole blood, taken in connection with sensitization to the hapten diphenylcyclopropenone (DPC). These receptors were obtained from a woman in her twenties or thirties with alopecia areata. Some clones in this sample may be carry-over from other donors' samples.

V gene TRBV12-3 or TRBV12-4 combines with J gene TRBJ2-1; D not resolved. Deletions cut 1 base from V and 5 bases from J, with 12 bases between. The CDR3 is made up of 15 amino acids. The CDR3 DNA is TGTGCCAGCAGTTTAGTTCCCCGCCGGGACAATGAGCAGTTCTTC. It encodes CASSLVPRRDNEQFF.

With respect to this clonotype: This may stem from a read error, because a much larger clone lies one nucleotide away. The J gene is TRBJ2-1, the V gene TRBV7-9; 7 bases map to TRBD2. The CDR3 consists of 16 residues. Looked up from germline, CDR1 is SEHNR and CDR2 is FQNEAQ (reference sequence). J gave up 2 bases and V 5 bases, and 9 bases lay outside the gene matches. The DNA of the CDR3 is TGTGCCAGCAGCCCCGGGGGACTACCCACCTACAATGAGCAGTTCTTC. It is translated as CASSPGGLPTYNEQFF.

This clonotype was seen at least ten times. This chain links TRBV7-6 with TRBJ1-5, with TRBD1 identical over 9 bases. The CDR3 totals 14 residues. Germline V gene data show CDR1 as SGHVS and CDR2 as FNYEAQ. The junction had 4 bases not matched to a gene; V was cut back by 4 bases and J by 6 bases. In nucleotides, the CDR3 is TGTGCCAGCAGCTCCGGGACAGGGATTCAGCCCCAGCATTTT. It yields the protein CASSSGTGIQPQHF.

This clonotype showed up just a few times. The chain joins TRBV10-2 to TRBJ1-2; D gene unclear. Germline assignment: CDR1 WSHSY and CDR2 SAAADI. This CDR3 comprises 16 residues. Trimming took 0 bases from V and 4 from J, leaving 15 bases between them. The CDR3 reads CASSESLQPMLYGYTF. CDR3 nucleotides: TGCGCCAGCAGTGAGTCACTCCAACCTATGCTCTATGGCTACACCTTC.